This TCR beta chain was captured in a study of cytomegalovirus exposure and HLA in healthy donors. Study observations and caveats: A previous analysis found most TCR beta V segments productive roughly 87% or roughly 30% of the time. The study designated 150 or so TCR beta chains cytomegalovirus-associated.

The PCR employed 60 Vbeta primers together with 13 Jbeta primers. Sequencing was performed with immunoSEQ multiplex PCR; in TCRdb, only in-frame clones are kept and a portion is missing. Seen here are roughly 98,000 clones, 76% observed once, and the top ten hold approximately 2%. This CDR3 is built from 15 residues. The V end lost 0 bases, the J end lost 4 bases, and 13 bases lay between the germline ends. CDR1 is GTSNPN and CDR2 is SVGIG in the germline V gene (reference sequence). Regarding this clone: The target antigen is unknown.

The V call is TRBV30, the J call TRBJ1-5; D call uncertain. Sequencing input: PBMCs. The origin of this receptor is a man aged 35 to 55 in good health and CMV-seronegative. The CDR3 is CAWSVPMAVNQPQHF. CDR3 sequence (DNA): TGTGCCTGGAGTGTACCAATGGCTGTTAATCAGCCCCAGCATTTT.